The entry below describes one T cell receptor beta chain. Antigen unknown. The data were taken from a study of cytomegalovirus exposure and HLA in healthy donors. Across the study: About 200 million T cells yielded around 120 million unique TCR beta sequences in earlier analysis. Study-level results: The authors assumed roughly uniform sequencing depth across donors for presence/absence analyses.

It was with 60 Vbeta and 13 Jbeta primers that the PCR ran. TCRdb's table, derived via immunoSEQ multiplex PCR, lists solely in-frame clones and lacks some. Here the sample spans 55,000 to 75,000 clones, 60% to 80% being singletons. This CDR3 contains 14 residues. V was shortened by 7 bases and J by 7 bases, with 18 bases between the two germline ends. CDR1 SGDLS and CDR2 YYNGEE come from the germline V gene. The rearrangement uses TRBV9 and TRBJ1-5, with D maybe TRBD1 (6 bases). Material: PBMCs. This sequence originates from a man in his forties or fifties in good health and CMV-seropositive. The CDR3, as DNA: TGTGCCAGCGGTACTAACAGGGATTCCCAGCCCCAGCATTTT. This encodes CASGTNRDSQPQHF.